The subject of this entry is one T cell receptor beta chain. Its antigen is not known. The 5'RACE template-switching step produced TCR cDNA and added a universal primer site and UMIs. Using its own MiXCR run on the 5' RACE reads, TCRdb lists one record per CDR3 protein. The sample carries 550,000 to 750,000 distinct CDR3 sequences, approximately 13% recorded once. The CDR3 sequence is 13 residues long. CDR1 is KGHSH and CDR2 is LQKENI in the germline V gene. The V end was cut by 5 bases, the J end by 5 bases, with 10 bases between. The data derive from a study of T cells after yellow fever vaccination. General observations from the study: Clones from primary vaccination mostly reappeared after the booster (around 96% CD4, under 90% CD8). Clonotypes found in both CD4 and CD8 compartments made up a small share. A weaker but faster secondary response was observed, peaking on day 5 versus 15.

The clonotype comes from a man aged 25 to 40 who received the YFV17D yellow fever vaccine. The chain uses TRBV18 and TRBJ2-1; possibly TRBD1 for D (6 bases). This specimen consisted of PBMCs, obtained on the day of the yellow fever booster vaccination. The CDR3 DNA follows: TGTGCCAGCTCATGGGGACAAAACAATGAGCAGTTCTTC. Protein: CASSWGQNNEQFF.